Included here is one T cell receptor beta chain sequence, with context. Its target is unknown. These data originate in a study of T cell repertoires in cytomegalovirus infection. V was shortened by 1 base and J by 5 bases, with 14 bases between the two germline ends. Per the germline V gene, CDR1 is SEHNR and CDR2 is FQNEAQ (reference sequence). The CDR3 has 15 residues. In TCRdb, the reads were re-called with MiXCR into one record per CDR3 protein. This sample has about 920,000 distinct CDR3 sequences, with approximately 33% found just once. Specimen: cultured CD8+ T cells from PBMCs, collected from culture after CMV antigen stimulation. The J gene is TRBJ2-5, the V gene TRBV7-9; D unresolved. This sequence originates from a human donor in good health (CMV status not recorded). Some clones in this sample may be carry-over from other donors' samples. The CDR3 nucleotides are TGTGCCAGCAGCTTAGTCCGGAAACCTTATGAGACCCAGTACTTC. Translation: CASSLVRKPYETQYF.